This TCR beta chain was documented in a study of blood T cell repertoires in COVID-19. As for the study in general: T cells, B-cell-depleted T cells, or PBMCs supplied cDNA or gDNA.

Using immunoSEQ multiplex PCR, the repertoire was profiled, and TCRdb retains in-frame clones only, with some absent. Of 150,000 to 200,000 clones in the sample, roughly 84% were seen once. This clone appeared a single time. Trimming took 1 base from V and 6 from J; bases not matched to a gene: 3. The length of the CDR3 is 15 residues. CDR1 and CDR2 (germline): SNHLY, FYNNEI. Material for sequencing was peripheral blood. The origin of this receptor is a woman of 80 years or more with active or convalescent COVID-19. The V gene is TRBV2, the J gene TRBJ2-2; 9 bases are a match to TRBD2. CDR3 amino acids: CASSEVASGAGELFF. The CDR3 nucleotides read TGTGCCAGCAGTGAAGTGGCTAGCGGGGCCGGGGAGCTGTTTTTT.